This T cell receptor (beta chain) was found in a study of CXCR3-negative and CXCR3-positive naive CD8 T cells. General observations from the study: Between one naive subset and the other, surface CD5 was comparable, and TCR strength was inferred from TRB CDR3 properties. TRB CDR3 hydrophobicity was greater in CXCR3-positive naive cells than in CXCR3-negative naive cells.

It was by 5' RACE with UMI labels that the TRB cDNA libraries were prepared. TCRdb re-called the 5' RACE reads; every CDR3 protein appears as one record, without DNA. The sample has some 64,000 distinct CDR3 sequences. Germline V gives CDR1 LNHDA, CDR2 SQIVND (reference sequence). This CDR3 is built from 15 residues. Points on this clonotype: As yet, its antigen is unknown.

This receptor was obtained from a human donor in good health. Some clones in this sample may be carry-over from other donors' samples. The specimen sequenced was naive CXCR3+ CD8+ T cells from blood. Subset specified: CD45RO-CCR7+CD27+CD95- naive CD8+ T cells expressing CXCR3 (TNR3+). This sequence joins TRBV19 and TRBJ2-1; TCRdb picks TRBD2, but there is no DNA to check that call. The chain's CDR3 is CASSVLAGSYNEQFF.